Below are 23 T cell receptor beta chains sequenced from a single sample in a study of PD-L1 blockade in urothelial cancer. Clones were sequenced by immunoSEQ multiplex PCR, and TCRdb holds only the in-frame ones, with some missing. This table has about 50,000 clones, around 88% appearing once. This sample's time point: peripheral blood 6 weeks after treatment start. The specimen comprised PBMCs, sampled around atezolizumab (anti-PD-L1) treatment. These receptors were taken from a man in his fifties or sixties with urothelial cancer.

The rearrangement links TRBV5-1 to TRBJ1-3, with TRBD1 matching over 7 bases. CDR1 and CDR2 (germline): SGHRS, YFSETQ. J was trimmed by 2 bases and V by 2 bases; bases with no gene match: 4. This CDR3 has 15 residues. CDR3 residues: CASSFSGTAGNTIYF. The CDR3 DNA sequence: TGCGCCAGCAGCTTTTCCGGGACAGCTGGAAACACCATATATTTT.

The gene calls are TRBV6-5 and TRBJ2-1, with D perhaps TRBD1 (6 bases). The V end lost 6 bases, the J end lost 2 bases, and 8 bases lay between the germline ends. Germline-derived CDR1 and CDR2 are MNHEY and SVGAGI. This CDR3 region has 13 residues. The CDR3 sequence: CASRRTAYNEQFF. In nucleotides, the CDR3 is TGTGCCAGCAGAAGGACAGCCTACAATGAGCAGTTCTTC.

This chain connects TRBV5-1 to TRBJ2-1; possible D gene TRBD2, 6 bases. The CDR3 runs 14 residues. The germline CDR1 and CDR2 sequences are SGHRS and YFSETQ. Between the trimmed V and J ends, which lost 3 bases and 6 bases, there was a span of 13 bases. The CDR3 coding sequence is TGCGCCAGCAGCTGGGCGGGGCAGTCCAATGAGCAGTTCTTC. Protein sequence: CASSWAGQSNEQFF.

The chain uses TRBV6-6 and TRBJ2-7; 9 bases are a match to TRBD1. After removal of 5 bases from V and 6 bases from J, the junction contained 8 bases not matched to a gene. Looked up from germline, CDR1 is MNHNY and CDR2 is SVGAGI (reference sequence). This CDR3 contains 14 residues. The CDR3 here is CASSPTGGTGEQYF. The CDR3 DNA is TGTGCCAGCAGTCCGACAGGGGGGACGGGCGAGCAGTACTTC.

The gene calls are TRBV18 and TRBJ2-7; 8 nucleotides align to TRBD2. The CDR3 loop spans 14 amino acids. Germline CDR1 is KGHSH and CDR2 is LQKENI. Trimming took 0 bases from V and 3 from J; bases not matched to a gene: 1. CDR3 nucleotides: TGTGCCAGCTCACCACCTGCGGGGGGCTACGAGCAGTACTTC. Protein: CASSPPAGGYEQYF.

The chain couples TRBV2 to TRBJ2-3, with 8 bases that match TRBD2. V lost 3 bases, J lost 2 bases, and 4 bases stayed unmatched. Germline CDR1 reads SNHLY; CDR2 reads FYNNEI. CDR3 size: 15 residues. This CDR3 is CASSDSGVNTDTQYF. The CDR3 region has the DNA TGTGCCAGCAGTGATAGCGGGGTGAACACAGATACGCAGTATTTT.

V gene TRBV9 combines with J gene TRBJ1-2; D is perhaps TRBD1 (5 bases). Trimming left V 3 bases short and J 4 bases short, with 10 bases between. CDR1 is SGDLS and CDR2 is YYNGEE in the germline V gene. The CDR3 is 13 residues long. The CDR3 is CASSGARGYGYTF. In DNA form, the CDR3 reads TGTGCCAGCAGCGGAGCTAGGGGCTATGGCTACACCTTC.

The chain uses TRBV7-2 and TRBJ2-6; perhaps TRBD1 as D (5 bases). There are 16 residues in the CDR3. From germline, CDR1 is SGHTA and CDR2 FQGNSA. Trimming took off 6 bases at V and 0 bases at J, with 12 bases between the two ends. The CDR3 DNA is TGTGCCAGCAGTCGCAAAGGGGACTCTGGGGCCAACGTCCTGACTTTC. Translating gives CASSRKGDSGANVLTF. The complete variable domain, with remaining parts taken from reference TRBV7-2 and TRBJ2-6, reads GAGVSQSPSNKVTEKGKDVELRCDPISGHTALYWYRQSLGQGLEFLIYFQGNSAPDKSGLPSDRFSAERTGGSVSTLTIQRTQQEDSAVYLCASSRKGDSGANVLTFGAGSRLTVL.

A single count supports this clone. The chain couples TRBV5-5 to TRBJ1-3; a weak D match, TRBD1 (5 bases). The CDR3 sequence is 17 residues long. Germline values: CDR1 SGHKS, CDR2 YYEKEE (reference sequence). Deletions cut 0 bases from V and 0 bases from J, with 13 bases between. The CDR3 loop reads CASSLVAGADSGNTIYF. In DNA, the CDR3 is TGTGCCAGCAGCTTGGTCGCTGGGGCCGACTCTGGAAACACCATATATTTT.

V usage is TRBV13 and J usage is TRBJ1-1; 7 nucleotides line up with TRBD1. Per germline, CDR1 PRHDT and CDR2 FYEKMQ (reference sequence). V lost 4 bases, J lost 6 bases, and 8 bases stayed unmatched. There are 14 residues in the CDR3. The CDR3 sequence: CASSSTGLRSEAFF. The DNA for the CDR3 is TGTGCCAGCAGCTCGACAGGGCTTAGGTCTGAAGCTTTCTTT. The entire variable domain, with the rest obtained from reference TRBV13 and TRBJ1-1, is as follows: AAGVIQSPRHLIKEKRETATLKCYPIPRHDTVYWYQQGPGQDPQFLISFYEKMQSDKGSIPDRFSAQQFSDYHSELNMSSLELGDSALYFCASSSTGLRSEAFFGQGTRLTVV.

V is TRBV6-5 and J is TRBJ1-1, with D perhaps TRBD1 (6 bases). Per the germline V gene, CDR1 is MNHEY and CDR2 is SVGAGI. This CDR3 has 16 amino acids. V was cut by 4 bases and J by 0 bases, with 15 bases left in between. CDR3 loop: CASSSRRQAMNTEAFF. DNA of the CDR3: TGTGCCAGCAGTTCGAGAAGACAGGCAATGAACACTGAAGCTTTCTTT.

This clone was seen a single time. The chain carries TRBV19 and TRBJ1-5, with 7 bases that match TRBD1. The V and J ends lost 6 bases and 0 bases, in that order; junction bases with no gene match: 5. This CDR3 has 15 amino acids. Germline assignment: CDR1 LNHDA and CDR2 SQIVND (reference sequence). The CDR3: CASSPQGSSNQPQHF. CDR3 in DNA: TGTGCCAGTAGCCCACAGGGGTCTAGCAATCAGCCCCAGCATTTT.

The chain carries TRBV5-5 and TRBJ2-5; maybe TRBD1 (6 bases). CDR3 length: 13 amino acids. V lost 5 bases to trimming and J lost 4 bases, with 12 bases between them. CDR1 SGHKS and CDR2 YYEKEE come from the germline V gene (reference sequence). The CDR3 bases are TGTGCCAGCAGTACGGACAGCTCAGAGACCCAGTACTTC. Its protein product is CASSTDSSETQYF. The full variable domain, its missing parts supplied by reference TRBV5-5 and TRBJ2-5, is DAGVTQSPTHLIKTRGQQVTLRCSPISGHKSVSWYQQVLGQGPQFIFQYYEKEERGRGNFPDRFSARQFPNYSSELNVNALLLGDSALYLCASSTDSSETQYFGPGTRLLVL.

This chain connects TRBV7-9 to TRBJ2-1; TRBD1 might be the D (6 bases). The CDR3 is made up of 14 amino acids. Germline CDR1 and CDR2: SEHNR and FQNEAQ (reference sequence). V was pared by 6 bases and J by 0 bases, with 9 bases between. The CDR3 nucleotides read TGTGCCAGCAGACCGGACAGCTCCTACAATGAGCAGTTCTTC. Its protein product is CASRPDSSYNEQFF.

The chain combines TRBV5-1 with TRBJ2-5, with a possible D match to TRBD1 (6 bases). V lost 1 base to trimming and J lost 2 bases, with 12 bases between them. Germline V gene lookup returns CDR1 SGHRS and CDR2 YFSETQ. The CDR3 spans 15 residues. CDR3 residues: CASSLTTGRQETQYF. Written as DNA, the CDR3 is TGCGCCAGCAGCTTGACGACAGGTAGACAAGAGACCCAGTACTTC.

The chain combines TRBV27 with TRBJ1-5; no clear D gene. Looked up from germline, CDR1 is MNHEY and CDR2 is SMNVEV (reference sequence). Between the trimmed V and J ends, which lost 5 bases and 6 bases, there was a span of 11 bases. The length of the CDR3 is 13 residues. The DNA for the CDR3 is TGTGCCAGCAGTCCGTCGCGCGGTCAGCCCCAGCATTTT. Protein: CASSPSRGQPQHF.

V gene TRBV19 combines with J gene TRBJ1-1; 11 nucleotides agree with TRBD1. CDR1 is LNHDA, CDR2 SQIVND, per germline (reference sequence). The CDR3 consists of 16 residues. V was pared by 4 bases and J by 7 bases, with 11 bases of the junction left unmatched. CDR3 sequence (DNA): TGTGCCAGTAGTAGCTCCCCCGGGACAGGGGGGTTTGAAGCTTTCTTT. Protein product: CASSSSPGTGGFEAFF.

The chain uses TRBV2 and TRBJ2-3; possible D gene TRBD2, 7 bases. Germline loops: CDR1 SNHLY, CDR2 FYNNEI. This CDR3 contains 16 residues. The V end was cut by 1 base, the J end by 2 bases, with 13 bases between. As DNA, the CDR3 is TGTGCCAGCAGTGAAGAGGGGGGGCCCCCCACAGATACGCAGTATTTT. It encodes CASSEEGGPPTDTQYF.

The chain is built from TRBV5-1 and TRBJ1-4; TRBD1 matches 7 bases. The trim removed 7 bases at V and 5 bases at J, leaving 5 bases unmatched. This CDR3 comprises 13 residues. Per the germline V gene, CDR1 is SGHRS and CDR2 is YFSETQ. The CDR3 protein is CASGQQGNEKLFF. In DNA, the CDR3 is TGCGCCAGCGGTCAACAGGGGAATGAAAAACTGTTTTTT.

The V gene is TRBV11-2, the J gene TRBJ2-1, with 9 bases identical to TRBD2. The V and J ends lost 0 bases and 9 bases, in that order; junction bases with no gene match: 12. Per the germline V gene, CDR1 is SGHAT and CDR2 is FQNNGV. The CDR3 consists of 17 residues. CDR3 DNA: TGTGCCAGCAGCTTAGATAGGAGGCGGGGGGGCCTCGGTGAGCAGTTCTTC. Translating gives CASSLDRRRGGLGEQFF.

The chain recombines TRBV19 with TRBJ1-6; 9 bases map to TRBD1. The CDR3 runs 15 residues. V was clipped by 6 bases and J by 9 bases; unmatched bases: 9. Per the germline V gene, CDR1 is LNHDA and CDR2 is SQIVND (reference sequence). CDR3 residues: CASRLDRGSGSPLHF. CDR3 DNA sequence: TGTGCCAGTAGGCTGGACAGGGGTAGCGGTTCACCCCTCCACTTT.

DNA for the CDR3: TGTGCCAGCAGTGAAGCGCGAGGGTTGCGAACCAATAACCTCTATGGCTACACCTTC. It is translated as CASSEARGLRTNNLYGYTF. The rearrangement links TRBV2 to TRBJ1-2; D uncertain. V was cut by 0 bases and J by 4 bases, with 24 bases left in between. Germline loops: CDR1 SNHLY, CDR2 FYNNEI. This CDR3 is built from 19 residues.

The chain recombines TRBV30 with TRBJ2-1; 7 bases fit TRBD1. The CDR3 covers 15 residues. V lost 5 bases to trimming and J lost 0 bases; unmatched junction nucleotides: 7. The germline V gene has CDR1 GTSNPN and CDR2 SVGIG (reference sequence). The CDR3 region is CAWDPGQFSYNEQFF. The CDR3 DNA follows: TGTGCCTGGGATCCGGGACAGTTCTCCTACAATGAGCAGTTCTTC.